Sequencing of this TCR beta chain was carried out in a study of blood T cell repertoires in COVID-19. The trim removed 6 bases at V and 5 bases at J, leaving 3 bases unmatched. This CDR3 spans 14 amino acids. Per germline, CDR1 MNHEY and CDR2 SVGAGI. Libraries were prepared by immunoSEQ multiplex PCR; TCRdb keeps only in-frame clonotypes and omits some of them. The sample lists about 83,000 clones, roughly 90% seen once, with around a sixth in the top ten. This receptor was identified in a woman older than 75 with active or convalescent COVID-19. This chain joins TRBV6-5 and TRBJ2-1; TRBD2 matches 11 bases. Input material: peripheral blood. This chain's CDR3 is CASSPGLADNEQFF. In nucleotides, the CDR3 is TGTGCCAGCAGCCCGGGACTAGCGGACAATGAGCAGTTCTTC.